This is a list of T cell receptor beta chains from one sample in a study of T-cell reconstitution after alpha-beta-depleted transplantation in children. TCRdb reanalysed the PCR reads using MiXCR and keeps one entry per CDR3 protein. Altogether 190,000 or so distinct CDR3 sequences are present, about 6.4% being singletons, with the ten largest covering about 3%. Specimen: PBMCs from the stem cell graft donor, collected from the stem cell graft. These receptors all come from a human donor who donated a stem cell graft to a child with Wiskott-Aldrich syndrome. CDR3s include the opening cysteine and the closing phenylalanine or tryptophan. D genes are given only for firm matches. Clone size is not always given. Where it is, it says once, few, many or a class for expanded clones.

j_call	d_call	clone_size	v_call	cdr3_aa	cdr3_nt
TRBJ1-4	NA	few	TRBV6-2/TRBV6-3	CASSYPVGGSTNEKLFF	TGTGCCAGCAGTTATCCCGTCGGAGGTTCAACTAATGAAAAACTGTTTTTT
TRBJ2-6	NA	many	TRBV30	CAWSEGSIVLTF	TGTGCCTGGAGCGAAGGCAGCATTGTCCTGACTTTC
TRBJ2-7	NA	many	TRBV6-5	CASSYFQSSYEQYF	TGTGCCAGCAGTTACTTCCAGAGCTCCTACGAGCAGTACTTC
TRBJ2-7	TRBD1	many	TRBV7-9	CASSPGQGTSYEQYF	TGTGCCAGCAGCCCGGGACAGGGGACCTCCTACGAGCAGTACTTC
TRBJ1-5	NA	many	TRBV12-3/TRBV12-4	CASNRQANQPQHF	TGTGCCAGCAACCGACAAGCGAATCAGCCCCAGCATTTT
TRBJ2-1	TRBD2	many	TRBV7-6	CASSRERRGGSNEQFF	TGTGCCAGCAGCCGGGAACGAAGAGGCGGGAGTAATGAGCAGTTCTTC
TRBJ2-5	NA	many	TRBV5-1	CASSVDSRETQYF	TGCGCCAGCAGCGTCGACAGTCGAGAGACCCAGTACTTC
TRBJ2-7	NA	many	TRBV2	CASSEFLRYEQYF	TGTGCCAGCAGTGAATTTCTCCGCTACGAGCAGTACTTC
TRBJ2-7	TRBD1	NA	TRBV3-1	CACSQDRGWTYEQYF	TGTGCCTGCTCCCAAGACAGGGGCTGGACCTACGAGCAGTACTTC
TRBJ2-7	TRBD2	many	TRBV5-5	CASSLMASGGSYEQYF	TGTGCCAGCAGCCTGATGGCTAGCGGGGGGTCCTACGAGCAGTACTTC
TRBJ2-7	NA	many	TRBV6-5	CASSSAFETYEQYF	TGTGCCAGCAGTTCGGCCTTTGAGACCTACGAGCAGTACTTC
TRBJ1-2	NA	many	TRBV28	CASRSQGLGYGYTF	TGTGCCAGCAGGTCCCAAGGCCTTGGCTATGGCTACACCTTC
TRBJ1-1	NA	many	TRBV7-2	CASSLWASRDTEAFF	TGTGCCAGCAGCTTATGGGCGTCACGGGACACTGAAGCTTTCTTT
TRBJ2-7	NA	many	TRBV18	CASSRSQYEQYF	TGTGCCAGCTCACGGAGCCAGTACGAGCAGTACTTC
TRBJ1-1	NA	many	TRBV28	CASSGDRGVNTEAFF	TGTGCCAGCAGTGGAGACCGGGGGGTGAACACTGAAGCTTTCTTT
TRBJ2-3	NA	many	TRBV12-3/TRBV12-4	CASREGTDTQYF	TGTGCCAGCAGAGAGGGCACAGATACGCAGTATTTT
TRBJ1-6	NA	many	TRBV20-1	CSARTDGDSPLHF	TGCAGTGCTAGAACGGACGGGGATTCACCCCTCCACTTT
TRBJ1-2	NA	many	TRBV15	CATSRGRGGYGYTF	TGTGCCACCAGCAGGGGACGGGGGGGCTATGGCTACACCTTC
TRBJ1-2	NA	few	TRBV14	CASSLKTGPNYGYTF	TGTGCCAGCAGTCTTAAGACCGGGCCCAACTATGGCTACACCTTC
TRBJ2-2	TRBD2	many	TRBV19	CASKQAGGPGELFF	TGTGCCAGCAAACAAGCGGGGGGCCCCGGGGAGCTGTTTTTT
TRBJ2-1	TRBD2	few	TRBV20-1	CCARTLASGRANEQFF	TGCTGTGCTAGGACCCTCGCTAGCGGGAGGGCCAATGAGCAGTTCTTC
TRBJ2-5	NA	many	TRBV6-2/TRBV6-3	CAAKNRVMETQYF	TGTGCCGCGAAGAACAGGGTCATGGAGACCCAGTACTTC
TRBJ2-3	NA	many	TRBV7-8	CASSLGGGAQDTQYF	TGTGCCAGCAGCTTAGGTGGGGGGGCCCAAGATACGCAGTATTTT
TRBJ2-1	TRBD1	many	TRBV28	CASSLLEGTGYNEQFF	TGTGCCAGCAGTTTGCTCGAAGGGACAGGGTACAATGAGCAGTTCTTC
TRBJ2-7	NA	many	TRBV20-1	CSATGTSLEQYF	TGCAGTGCTACGGGGACTTCTCTAGAGCAGTACTTC
TRBJ2-5	NA	many	TRBV7-7	CASSARRGETQYF	TGTGCCAGCAGCGCCCGTAGGGGAGAGACCCAGTACTTC
TRBJ1-5	NA	few	TRBV18	CASSPPGEYQPQHF	TGTGCCAGCTCGCCCCCAGGGGAGTATCAGCCCCAGCATTTT
TRBJ2-1	TRBD1	many	TRBV29-1	CSVEGGDRGSHNEQFF	TGCAGCGTTGAAGGGGGGGACAGGGGATCACACAATGAGCAGTTCTTC
TRBJ1-2	NA	NA	TRBV7-9	CASSLALPAGYTF	TGTGCCAGCAGCTTAGCGCTCCCGGCTGGCTACACCTTC
TRBJ2-7	TRBD1	many	TRBV27	CASSSSRTGDYYEQYF	TGTGCCAGCAGTTCGTCCCGGACAGGTGATTACTACGAGCAGTACTTC
TRBJ2-3	NA	many	TRBV5-6	CASSLGQLSSTDTQYF	TGTGCCAGCAGCTTGGGACAGCTCTCAAGCACAGATACGCAGTATTTT
TRBJ2-7	NA	many	TRBV6-5	CASSYDGGHYEQYF	TGTGCCAGCAGTTACGATGGGGGTCACTACGAGCAGTACTTC
TRBJ2-1	NA	many	TRBV20-1	CSASIFSYNEQFF	TGCAGTGCTAGTATTTTCTCCTACAATGAGCAGTTCTTC
TRBJ2-4	TRBD1	NA	TRBV19	CASSPPGATGALIQYF	TGTGCCAGTAGTCCCCCTGGGGCCACAGGGGCTCTCATTCAGTACTTC
TRBJ1-2	NA	many	TRBV9	CASSGGDYTF	TGTGCCAGCAGCGGGGGCGACTACACCTTC
TRBJ2-5	NA	many	TRBV12-3/TRBV12-4	CASTTQETQYF	TGTGCCAGTACTACCCAAGAGACCCAGTACTTC
TRBJ2-7	NA	many	TRBV6-5	CASSYSIGRTYEQYF	TGTGCCAGCAGTTATTCGATCGGAAGGACCTACGAGCAGTACTTC
TRBJ1-5	NA	many	TRBV20-1	CSTRVQGYDQPQHF	TGCAGTACAAGAGTTCAGGGGTACGATCAGCCCCAGCATTTT
TRBJ1-2	NA	many	TRBV4-2	CASSQDFGREYGYTF	TGTGCCAGCAGCCAAGATTTTGGCCGGGAGTATGGCTACACCTTC
TRBJ1-3	NA	many	TRBV12-3/TRBV12-4	CASSLDSSGNTIYF	TGTGCCAGCAGTTTAGACAGCTCTGGAAACACCATATATTTT